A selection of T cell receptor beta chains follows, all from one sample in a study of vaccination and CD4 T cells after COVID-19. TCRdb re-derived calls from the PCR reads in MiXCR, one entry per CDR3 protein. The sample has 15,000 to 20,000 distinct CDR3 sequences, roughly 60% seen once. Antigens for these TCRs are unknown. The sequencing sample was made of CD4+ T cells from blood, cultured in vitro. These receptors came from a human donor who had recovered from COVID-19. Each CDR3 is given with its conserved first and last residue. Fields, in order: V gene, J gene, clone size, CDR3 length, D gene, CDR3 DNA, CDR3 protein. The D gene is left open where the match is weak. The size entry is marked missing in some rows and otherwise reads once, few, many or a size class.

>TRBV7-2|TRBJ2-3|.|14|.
TGTGCCAGCAGAAGGCAGGTGGGAGCAGATACGCAGTATTTT
CASRRQVGADTQYF
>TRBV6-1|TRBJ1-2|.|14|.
TGTGCCACCAAAACACAGGGTTCTAACTATGGCTACACCTTC
CATKTQGSNYGYTF
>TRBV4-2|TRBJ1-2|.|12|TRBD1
TGTGCCAGCAGGGGGGACAGGTCCAGCTACACCTTC
CASRGDRSSYTF
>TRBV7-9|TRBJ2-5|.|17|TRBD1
TGTGCCAGCAGCAGGGACAGGGGAGCGATACTCGAAGAGACCCAGTACTTC
CASSRDRGAILEETQYF
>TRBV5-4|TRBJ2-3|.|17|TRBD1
TGTGCCAGCAGTTATCTACGGGGACAGGGATACACAGATACGCAGTATTTT
CASSYLRGQGYTDTQYF
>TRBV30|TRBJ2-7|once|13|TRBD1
TGTGCCTGGAGCGAACAGGGGTCTCACGAGCAGTACTTC
CAWSEQGSHEQYF
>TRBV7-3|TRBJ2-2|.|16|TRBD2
TGTGCCAGCAGCAACCGACTAGCGGGGTCTTCCGGGGAGCTGTTTTTT
CASSNRLAGSSGELFF
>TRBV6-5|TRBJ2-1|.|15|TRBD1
TGTGCCAGCAGTTACTCGGGACAGGGAATCGATGAGCAGTTCTTC
CASSYSGQGIDEQFF
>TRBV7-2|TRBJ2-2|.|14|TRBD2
TGTGCCAGCAGCCTCAGGACTAGTCCCGGGGAGCTGTTTTTT
CASSLRTSPGELFF
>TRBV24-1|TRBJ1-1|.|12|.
TGTGCCACCAGTGACGTGGGAGCCGAAGCTTTCTTT
CATSDVGAEAFF
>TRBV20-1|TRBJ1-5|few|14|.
TGCAGTGCTAACACAGGGCCGGGCAATCAGCCCCAGCATTTT
CSANTGPGNQPQHF
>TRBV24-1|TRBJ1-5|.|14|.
TGTGCCACCAGCCGGGAGGTGTTTTGTCAGCCCCAGCATTTT
CATSREVFCQPQHF
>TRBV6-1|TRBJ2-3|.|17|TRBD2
TGTGCCAGCAGTGAAGCACCTACTAGCGGGGGGGCAGATACGCAGTATTTT
CASSEAPTSGGADTQYF
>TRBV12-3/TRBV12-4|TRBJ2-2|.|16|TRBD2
TGTGCCAGCAGTTCCCAAAAAGGACTAGCGGGCGGGGAGCTGTTTTTT
CASSSQKGLAGGELFF
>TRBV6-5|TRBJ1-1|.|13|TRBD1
TGTGCCAGCAGTTACCAAGGACAGGACCAAGCTTTCTTT
CASSYQGQDQAFF
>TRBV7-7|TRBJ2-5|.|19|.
TGTGCTAGCAGCTTATTTAGAGCTGAGGTGTGGGACACACAAGAGACCCAGTACTTC
CASSLFRAEVWDTQETQYF
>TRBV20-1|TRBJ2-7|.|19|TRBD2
TGCAGTGCTAGAGGCCCCCCGGGCGGGGGGGCCGCCATAACCTACGAGCAGTACTTC
CSARGPPGGGAAITYEQYF
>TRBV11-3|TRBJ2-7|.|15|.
TGTGCCAGCAGCTTAGATATGGGTGGGGACTACGAGCAGTACTTC
CASSLDMGGDYEQYF
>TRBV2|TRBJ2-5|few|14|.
TGTGCCAGCAGTGCTACAGTACATGGAGAGACCCAGTACTTC
CASSATVHGETQYF
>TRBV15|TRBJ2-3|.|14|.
TGTGCCACCAGCAGAGTCCCCCGCCTCGGGGCGCAGTATTTT
CATSRVPRLGAQYF